This TCR beta chain was retrieved from a study of blood T cell repertoires in COVID-19. Overall study context: The samples span acute and convalescent COVID-19 from the United States, Italy and Spain. T cells, B-cell-depleted T cells, or PBMCs provided the cDNA or gDNA that served as material.

The authors' processing: Reference gene primers were amplified, and this amplification served to estimate nucleated cell counts. Produced via immunoSEQ multiplex PCR; TCRdb's table is partial and in-frame only. That table is the source of V, J and clone size, and D and trimming were worked out from the DNA. Among 100,000 to 120,000 clones listed, approximately 79% were seen once. V dropped 6 bases and J dropped 3; count of bases not matched to a gene: 21. The CDR3 is 19 amino acids. Per germline, CDR1 SQVTM and CDR2 ANQGSEA. This clone has just a few counts. This receptor was identified in a woman over 75 with active or convalescent COVID-19. V gene TRBV29-1 combines with J gene TRBJ2-1; 9 positions agree with TRBD2. Material: peripheral blood. This CDR3 is CSVSPHHPGVAGDYNEQFF. In DNA form, the CDR3 reads TGCAGCGTCTCTCCACACCACCCAGGGGTAGCGGGAGACTACAATGAGCAGTTCTTC.